Included here is one T cell receptor (beta chain) sequence, with context. This sample was taken from a study of blood T cell repertoires in COVID-19. Using immunoSEQ multiplex PCR, the repertoire was profiled, and TCRdb retains in-frame clones only, with some absent. The sample includes more than 300,000 clones, more than 80% of them seen just once. The source material was peripheral blood. The sequence was collected from a man aged 18 to 29 who had recovered from COVID-19.

The CDR3 DNA reads as TGTGCCAGTAGCCCCGACAGGGGCAATCAGCCCCAGCATTTT. It codes for CASSPDRGNQPQHF. The V call is TRBV19, the J call TRBJ1-5; TRBD1 aligns across 7 bases. This CDR3 has 14 amino acids. J gave up 2 bases and V 6 bases, and 4 bases lay outside the gene matches. Germline CDR1 and CDR2: LNHDA and SQIVND (reference sequence).